This record looks at one T cell receptor beta chain sequence and its context. The target antigen is unknown. This sample is part of a study of T cell repertoires in cytomegalovirus infection. Findings of the study overall: The study found HLA-C-restricted CMV-specific TCR beta clonotypes dominating the ex vivo response. Cumulated frequencies of public TCR beta families served to identify carriers of CMV plus the relevant HLA.

CDR1 is MNHEY and CDR2 is SMNVEV in the germline V gene (reference sequence). Between the trimmed V and J ends, which lost 5 bases and 2 bases, there was a span of 19 bases. The CDR3 spans 16 residues. TCRdb passed the reads through MiXCR, listing each CDR3 protein once. The table lists 650,000 to 850,000 distinct CDR3 sequences, 25% to 30% of them singletons. The rearrangement joins TRBV27 to TRBJ2-7; D tentatively reads TRBD1 or TRBD2 (7 bases each). Material: cultured CD8+ T cells from PBMCs, obtained from culture after CMV antigen stimulation. The clonotype originates from a human donor in good health (CMV status not recorded). Some clones in this sample may be carry-over from other donors' samples. The DNA for the CDR3 is TGTGCCAGCAGTGACCTGGGAGGGACAGCCCCCTACGAGCAGTACGTC. The encoded protein is CASSDLGGTAPYEQYV.